A single sample is the source of the 31 T cell receptor beta chains below, sequenced in a study of regulatory T cells in long-lasting Graves disease. Time point meaning: newly diagnosed GD, antithyroid drugs for less than 3 months. RNA isolated from PBMCs was used to make the TCR library. According to the study, TCR beta libraries were built with iRepertoire HTBI primers and CDR3-region Arm-PCR. Using its own MiXCR run on the multiplex PCR reads, TCRdb lists one record per CDR3 protein. The sample yields a few hundred thousand distinct CDR3 sequences, about 18% seen once. This sample also appeared in a second study, on T cells in Graves' hyperthyroidism and ophthalmopathy.

The source material was peripheral blood mononuclear cells (PBMCs), sampled at new diagnosis, from a patient treated with antithyroid drugs. These receptors were obtained from a woman in her 30s with Graves disease.

This clonotype was observed a few times. The V and J genes are TRBV27 and TRBJ1-2; possible D gene TRBD1, 5 bases. The CDR3 has 13 residues. Trimming took off 0 bases at V and 8 bases at J, with 10 bases between the two ends. The germline gives CDR1 MNHEY, CDR2 SMNVEV (reference sequence). CDR3 coding DNA: TGTGCCAGCAGTTTATCAGGGGTCCGGGGCTACACCTTC. As protein: CASSLSGVRGYTF.

This clonotype has at least ten counts. The chain recombines TRBV9 with TRBJ2-7, with TRBD2 matching over 10 bases. J lost 3 bases, V lost 4 bases, and 4 bases had no gene match. Germline assignment: CDR1 SGDLS and CDR2 YYNGEE. This CDR3 region has 14 residues. CDR3 sequence (DNA): TGTGCCAGCAGCCCTCGGACTAGCGGCTACGAGCAGTACTTC. Amino acid sequence: CASSPRTSGYEQYF.

V and J are TRBV20-1 and TRBJ1-4; D perhaps matches TRBD1 (5 bases). The V and J ends lost 5 bases and 7 bases respectively, with 14 bases between them. This CDR3 is 13 amino acids long. Per the germline V gene, CDR1 is DFQATT and CDR2 is SNEGSKA (reference sequence). The CDR3 sequence is CSAADGRGEKLFF. In nucleotides, the CDR3 is TGCAGTGCTGCTGACGGGAGGGGTGAAAAACTGTTTTTT.

This clonotype was counted ten times or more. This sequence joins TRBV12-3 or TRBV12-4 and TRBJ1-2; D ambiguous. Trimming removed 4 bases at V and 1 base at J, with 4 bases between. This CDR3 is 12 amino acids long. The CDR3, as DNA: TGTGCCAGCAGTTCGGATAACTATGGCTACACCTTC. This gives the protein CASSSDNYGYTF.

Only a few counts were recorded for this clonotype. The chain links TRBV6-2 or TRBV6-3 to TRBJ2-4; TRBD1 aligns across 7 bases. With V trimmed by 5 bases and J by 4 bases, 5 bases remained unmatched. Germline CDR1 and CDR2: MNHEY and SVGEGT. This CDR3 spans 14 amino acids. The CDR3 sequence is CASSGQGQKNIQYF. In nucleotides, the CDR3 is TGTGCCAGCAGTGGCCAGGGACAGAAAAACATTCAGTACTTC.

The V gene is TRBV27, the J gene TRBJ1-6; D unclear. The length of the CDR3 is 15 residues. Germline assignment: CDR1 MNHEY and CDR2 SMNVEV (reference sequence). Trimming removed 2 bases from V and 7 bases from J, with 12 bases in between. Here the CDR3 DNA reads TGTGCCAGCAGTTTAACTGGCAGCGGAAATTCACCCCTCCACTTT. It codes for CASSLTGSGNSPLHF.

There are many counts of this clonotype. J is TRBJ1-1 and V is TRBV7-8; D possibly corresponds to TRBD1 (6 bases). V lost 5 bases and J lost 5, with 12 bases in between. The CDR3 totals 13 residues. Germline V gene lookup returns CDR1 SGHVS and CDR2 FQNEAQ. The CDR3 region is CASSPYRETEAFF. The CDR3, as DNA: TGTGCCAGCAGCCCTTACAGGGAAACTGAAGCTTTCTTT.

The sample holds many counts of this clonotype. The chain recombines TRBV10-3 with TRBJ1-5, with 8 bases identical to TRBD1. Germline V gene lookup returns CDR1 ENHRY and CDR2 SYGVKD. This CDR3 has 15 residues. After removal of 6 bases from V and 0 bases from J, the junction contained 4 bases not matched to a gene. CDR3 DNA sequence: TGTGCCATCAGCGTGGACAGGGTTAGCAATCAGCCCCAGCATTTT. Protein: CAISVDRVSNQPQHF.

Many counts were recorded for this clonotype. This rearrangement joins TRBV6-1 to TRBJ2-1; 11 bases fit TRBD2. Unmatched junction bases numbered 8, after V lost 1 base and J lost 0 bases. Germline CDR1 and CDR2: MNHNS and SASEGT. The CDR3 totals 19 residues. The DNA of the CDR3 is TGTGCCAGCAGTGAAGATCTAGCGGGGGGCTCCAGCTCCTACAATGAGCAGTTCTTC. Protein sequence: CASSEDLAGGSSSYNEQFF.

In this sample, this clonotype turned up many times. The chain uses TRBV19 and TRBJ1-1; unclear D gene. The CDR3 extends over 15 amino acids. The V end lost 8 bases, the J end lost 3 bases, and 19 bases lay between the germline ends. Looked up from germline, CDR1 is LNHDA and CDR2 is SQIVND (reference sequence). The CDR3 reads CASLRDALHHTEAFF. The CDR3 DNA reads TGTGCCAGTTTGAGGGATGCCCTTCATCACACTGAAGCTTTCTTT.

This clonotype showed up many times. The chain uses TRBV6-2 or TRBV6-3 and TRBJ2-5; possible D gene TRBD2, 5 bases. The germline V gene has CDR1 MNHEY and CDR2 SVGEGT. The V end was cut by 0 bases, the J end by 1 base, with 6 bases between. The CDR3 spans 14 residues. CDR3: CASSYSSGQETQYF. The CDR3 bases are TGTGCCAGCAGTTACTCGAGCGGCCAAGAGACCCAGTACTTC.

This clonotype was seen many times. The V gene is TRBV7-3, the J gene TRBJ2-5; possibly TRBD1 for D (6 bases). V was pared by 5 bases and J by 3 bases, with 10 bases between. The CDR3 consists of 13 residues. Per germline, CDR1 SGHTA and CDR2 FQGTGA. The CDR3 nucleotides are TGTGCCAGCAGCCGGGACATAAAAGAGACCCAGTACTTC. Its translation: CASSRDIKETQYF. Full variable domain (missing parts from reference TRBV7-3 and TRBJ2-5): GAGVSQTPSNKVTEKGKYVELRCDPISGHTALYWYRQSLGQGPEFLIYFQGTGAADDSGLPNDRFFAVRPEGSVSTLKIQRTERGDSAVYLCASSRDIKETQYFGPGTRLLVL.

This clonotype was seen ten or more times. The rearrangement uses TRBV7-2 and TRBJ2-5, with 7 positions matching TRBD2. CDR1 is SGHTA, CDR2 FQGNSA, per germline. The CDR3 has 15 residues. The junction had 7 bases not matched to a gene; V was cut back by 4 bases and J by 2 bases. The CDR3: CASSSWGGGQETQYF. The CDR3 coding sequence is TGTGCCAGCAGCTCCTGGGGGGGAGGGCAAGAGACCCAGTACTTC.

The sample holds a few counts of this clonotype. The gene calls are TRBV10-1 and TRBJ1-1; the D gene is possibly TRBD1 (5 bases). The germline V and J ends were trimmed by 3 bases and 0 bases, with 14 bases remaining between them. The CDR3 is 16 amino acids. CDR1 is WNHNN and CDR2 is SYGVQD in the germline V gene (reference sequence). In nucleotides, the CDR3 is TGCGCCAGCAGTGAATCGGGGGAGGCCATGAACACTGAAGCTTTCTTT. It is translated as CASSESGEAMNTEAFF.

Ten or more counts support this clonotype. This chain connects TRBV20-1 to TRBJ1-1; no firm D call. Germline V gene lookup returns CDR1 DFQATT and CDR2 SNEGSKA (reference sequence). The V and J ends lost 1 base and 1 base respectively, with 4 bases between them. This CDR3 has 12 residues. DNA for the CDR3: TGCAGTGCTAGAGGAGGGAACACTGAAGCTTTCTTT. This encodes CSARGGNTEAFF.

A few counts support this clonotype. The chain couples TRBV19 to TRBJ1-6; D is possibly TRBD1 (5 bases). Germline V gene sequence: CDR1 LNHDA, CDR2 SQIVND (reference sequence). V lost 7 bases to trimming and J lost 0 bases, with 16 bases between them. This CDR3 has 17 residues. The CDR3 coding sequence is TGTGCCAGTACCAAGGGACTCCCGAGCTCCTATAATTCACCCCTCCACTTT. Translation gives CASTKGLPSSYNSPLHF.

V usage is TRBV19 and J usage is TRBJ1-1; the D gene is possibly TRBD1 (5 bases). In germline, CDR1 is LNHDA, CDR2 SQIVND (reference sequence). The CDR3 runs to 15 residues. The V end was cut by 3 bases, the J end by 7 bases, with 18 bases between. CDR3 protein: CASSILLGGFVEAFF. The DNA for the CDR3 is TGTGCCAGTAGTATTTTATTGGGGGGATTTGTTGAAGCTTTCTTT.

This clonotype was recorded at least ten times. The rearrangement uses TRBV4-1 and TRBJ2-1, with TRBD2 matching 14 bases. J was trimmed by 9 bases and V by 3 bases; bases with no gene match: 16. The CDR3 spans 19 residues. Germline V lookup: CDR1 MGHRA, CDR2 YSYEKL. The CDR3 reads CASSQTQIIGLAGGREQFF. The CDR3 nucleotides read TGCGCCAGCAGCCAGACCCAAATTATAGGACTAGCGGGGGGTCGTGAGCAGTTCTTC.

This clonotype was observed many times. The chain couples TRBV11-2 to TRBJ1-2; no clear D. This CDR3 has 13 residues. V dropped 5 bases and J dropped 4 bases, with 11 bases sitting between them. CDR1 SGHAT and CDR2 FQNNGV come from the germline V gene. CDR3 nucleotides: TGTGCCAGCAGCCCTGCGCGGGCCTATGGCTACACCTTC. Its protein is CASSPARAYGYTF.

This clonotype came up a few times. Compared with germline, one end of the junction differs, possibly owing to a read error. The J gene is TRBJ2-1, the V gene TRBV5-5, with a possible D match to TRBD2 (5 bases). The CDR3 extends over 16 amino acids. Germline V gene data show CDR1 as SGHKS and CDR2 as YYEKEE (reference sequence). In DNA, the CDR3 is TGCGCCAGCAGCCAGCTTGGACTCAGCTCCTACAATGAGCAGTTCTTC. Encoded protein: CASSQLGLSSYNEQFF. Using reference TRBV5-5 and TRBJ2-1 for the parts outside the CDR3, the full variable domain is DAGVTQSPTHLIKTRGQQVTLRCSPISGHKSVSWYQQVLGQGPQFIFQYYEKEERGRGNFPDRFSARQFPNYSSELNVNALLLGDSALYLCASSQLGLSSYNEQFFGPGTRLTVL.

This clonotype was counted many times. V is TRBV9 and J is TRBJ1-2, with a possible D match to TRBD1 (5 bases). V lost 6 bases to trimming and J lost 0 bases, with 12 bases between them. CDR3 size: 14 residues. Germline CDR1 reads SGDLS; CDR2 reads YYNGEE. As DNA, the CDR3 is TGTGCCAGCACAAGGGGCCTAGCTAACTATGGCTACACCTTC. The encoded protein is CASTRGLANYGYTF.

This clonotype was recorded a few times. The rearrangement joins TRBV19 to TRBJ2-2, with TRBD1 matching 9 bases. The CDR3 contains 14 residues. With V trimmed by 7 bases and J by 6 bases, 6 bases remained unmatched. Germline V gene sequence: CDR1 LNHDA, CDR2 SQIVND (reference sequence). This CDR3 is CASKVGQGAGELFF. The DNA for the CDR3 is TGTGCCAGTAAAGTGGGACAGGGAGCCGGGGAGCTGTTTTTT.

This clonotype was picked up a small number of times. The J gene is TRBJ1-3, the V gene TRBV5-6; D is unresolved. This CDR3 is built from 14 residues. The ends were cut back, 1 base at V and 4 bases at J, with 9 bases in the middle. Germline V gives CDR1 SGHDT, CDR2 YYEEEE. CDR3 residues: CASSLIPTGNTIYF. In nucleotides, the CDR3 is TGTGCCAGCAGCTTGATTCCTACAGGAAACACCATATATTTT.

With regard to this clonotype: One end of the junction does not line up with germline, which may come from a read error. J is TRBJ1-3 and V is TRBV6-2 or TRBV6-3, with unresolved D. The CDR3 sequence is 14 residues long. CDR1 and CDR2 (germline): MNHEY, SVGEGT. As DNA, the CDR3 is TGTGCCAGCAGTTTTCAATCTACTGGAAACACCATGTATTTT. Translated, it gives CASSFQSTGNTMYF.

There are many counts of this clonotype. V and J are TRBV4-1 and TRBJ1-5; D may be TRBD1 (6 bases). The germline V and J ends were trimmed by 4 bases and 8 bases, with 18 bases remaining between them. The CDR3 is 15 amino acids. The germline V gene has CDR1 MGHRA and CDR2 YSYEKL. The CDR3 region is CASSLLRGGGEPQHF. The CDR3 coding sequence is TGCGCCAGCAGCCTCCTTCGGGGGGGCGGTGAGCCCCAGCATTTT.

Ten or more counts support this clonotype. The CDR3: CSARGRDGGTEAFF. CDR3 bases: TGCAGTGCTAGGGGCCGGGACGGGGGGACTGAAGCTTTCTTT. The V gene is TRBV20-1, the J gene TRBJ1-1; possible D gene TRBD1, 5 bases. Germline V gene sequence: CDR1 DFQATT, CDR2 SNEGSKA (reference sequence). Trimming removed 3 bases at V and 5 bases at J, with 16 bases between. The CDR3 has 14 residues.

This clonotype has a count of ten or more. The chain is built from TRBV19 and TRBJ1-5, with unresolved D. Per germline, CDR1 LNHDA and CDR2 SQIVND (reference sequence). The CDR3 consists of 14 residues. Trimming took off 7 bases at V and 0 bases at J, with 10 bases between the two ends. The chain's CDR3 is CASIGPYSNQPQHF. The CDR3 DNA sequence: TGTGCCAGTATTGGGCCTTATAGCAATCAGCCCCAGCATTTT.

This clonotype was observed many times. The junction differs from germline at one of its ends, possibly a read error. V and J are TRBV5-1 and TRBJ1-2; TRBD1 is a possible D gene (6 bases). The V gene's germline CDR1 is SGHRS and CDR2 YFSETQ. The CDR3 has 14 residues. CDR3 sequence reads: CASSLDSGAGGYTF. The CDR3 nucleotides read TGTGCCAGCAGCTTGGACTCGGGGGCTGGCGGCTACACCTTC.

This clonotype was recorded at least ten times. This chain connects TRBV5-6 to TRBJ2-3; perhaps D is TRBD1 or TRBD2 (5 bases each). V shed 0 bases and J shed 4 bases, with 18 bases lying between them. This CDR3 region has 17 residues. Per germline, CDR1 SGHDT and CDR2 YYEEEE. The CDR3 DNA sequence: TGTGCCAGCAGCTTGGCCGACCGGGACGGCCTTCCAGATACGCAGTATTTT. The encoded protein is CASSLADRDGLPDTQYF.

The V and J genes are TRBV4-1 and TRBJ1-1; perhaps TRBD1 as D (6 bases). With 2 bases removed from V and 11 bases from J, the gap between germline ends came to 27 bases. Germline CDR1 reads MGHRA; CDR2 reads YSYEKL. The CDR3 contains 17 residues. The CDR3 nucleotides read TGCGCCAGCAGCCAAAGTTCGGTACAGGGTTTGAAAGTGTATGCTTTCTTT. Encoded protein: CASSQSSVQGLKVYAFF.

At least ten counts were recorded for this clonotype. The genes are TRBV4-1 and TRBJ1-4; possibly TRBD1 for D (5 bases). CDR3 length: 13 amino acids. The germline CDR1 and CDR2 sequences are MGHRA and YSYEKL. Trimming pared 8 bases from V and 8 bases from J, leaving 15 bases between. The CDR3 sequence is CASAGAVREKLFF. CDR3 sequence (DNA): TGCGCCAGCGCCGGGGCAGTACGCGAAAAACTGTTTTTT.